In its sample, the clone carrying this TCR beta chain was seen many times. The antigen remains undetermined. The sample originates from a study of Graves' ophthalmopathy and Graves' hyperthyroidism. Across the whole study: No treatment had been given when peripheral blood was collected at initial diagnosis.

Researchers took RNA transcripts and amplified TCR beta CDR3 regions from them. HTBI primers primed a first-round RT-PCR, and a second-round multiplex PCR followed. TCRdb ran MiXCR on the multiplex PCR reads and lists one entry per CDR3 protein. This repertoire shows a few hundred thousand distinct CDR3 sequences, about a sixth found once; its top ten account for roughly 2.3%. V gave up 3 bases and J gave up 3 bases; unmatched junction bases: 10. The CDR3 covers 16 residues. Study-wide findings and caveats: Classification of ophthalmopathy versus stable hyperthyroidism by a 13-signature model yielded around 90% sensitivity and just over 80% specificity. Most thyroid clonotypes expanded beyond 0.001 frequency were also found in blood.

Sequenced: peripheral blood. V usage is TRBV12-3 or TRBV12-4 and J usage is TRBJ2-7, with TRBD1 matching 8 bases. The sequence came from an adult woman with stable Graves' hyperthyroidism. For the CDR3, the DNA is TGTGCCAGCAGTTTTGGTCCTCCGGGACAGGACTACGAGCAGTACTTC. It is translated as CASSFGPPGQDYEQYF.